This TCR beta chain comes out of a study of identical twins. TCRdb reanalysed the 5' RACE reads using MiXCR and keeps one entry per CDR3 protein. Here the sample spans approximately 600,000 distinct CDR3 sequences, around 7.4% being singletons. This CDR3 is 15 amino acids long. Trimming cost V 1 base and J 2 bases, with 9 bases left between them. Germline V gene sequence: CDR1 SEHNR, CDR2 FQNEAQ (reference sequence). The sample also formed part of further work on yellow fever vaccine responses in identical twins.

The sequence came from a woman aged 18-29 years in good health. The chain is built from TRBV7-9 and TRBJ2-1, with D maybe TRBD1 (6 bases). The sample comprised PBMCs. The CDR3 loop reads CASSLGEGAYNEQFF. The CDR3 DNA reads TGTGCCAGCAGCTTAGGCGAGGGGGCCTACAATGAGCAGTTCTTC.